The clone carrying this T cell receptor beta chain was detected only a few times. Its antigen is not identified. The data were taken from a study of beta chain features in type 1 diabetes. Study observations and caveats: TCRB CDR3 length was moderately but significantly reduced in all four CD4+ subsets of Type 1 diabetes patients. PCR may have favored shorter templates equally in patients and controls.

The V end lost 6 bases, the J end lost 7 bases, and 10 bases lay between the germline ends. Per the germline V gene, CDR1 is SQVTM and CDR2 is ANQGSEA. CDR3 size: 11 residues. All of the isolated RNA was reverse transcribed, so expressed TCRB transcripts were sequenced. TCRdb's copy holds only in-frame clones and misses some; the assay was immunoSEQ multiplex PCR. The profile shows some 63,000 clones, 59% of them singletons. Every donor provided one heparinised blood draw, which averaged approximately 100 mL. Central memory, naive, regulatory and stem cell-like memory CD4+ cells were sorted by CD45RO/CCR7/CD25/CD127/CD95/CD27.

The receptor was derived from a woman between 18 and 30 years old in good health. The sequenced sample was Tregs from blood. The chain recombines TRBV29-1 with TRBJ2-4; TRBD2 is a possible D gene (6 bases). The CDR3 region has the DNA TGCAGCGTGCGGAGGGCTAACATTCAGTACTTC. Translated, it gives CSVRRANIQYF. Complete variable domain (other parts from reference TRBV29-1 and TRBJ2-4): SAVISQKPSRDICQRGTSLTIQCQVDSQVTMMFWYRQQPGQSLTLIATANQGSEATYESGFVIDKFPISRPNLTFSTLTVSNMSPEDSSIYLCSVRRANIQYFGAGTRLSVL.